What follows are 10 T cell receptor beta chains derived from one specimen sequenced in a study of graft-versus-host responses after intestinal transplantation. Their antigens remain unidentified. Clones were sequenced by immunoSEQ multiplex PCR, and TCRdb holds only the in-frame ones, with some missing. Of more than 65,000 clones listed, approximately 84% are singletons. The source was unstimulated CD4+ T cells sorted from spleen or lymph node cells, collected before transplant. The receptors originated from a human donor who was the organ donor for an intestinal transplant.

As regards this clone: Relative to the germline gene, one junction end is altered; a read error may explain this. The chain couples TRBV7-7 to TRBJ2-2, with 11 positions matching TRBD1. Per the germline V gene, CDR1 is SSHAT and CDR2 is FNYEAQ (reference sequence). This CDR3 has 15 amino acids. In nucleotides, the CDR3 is TGTGCTAGCAGCCCGGGGACAGGGGGCACCGGGGAGCTGTTTTTT. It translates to CASSPGTGGTGELFF. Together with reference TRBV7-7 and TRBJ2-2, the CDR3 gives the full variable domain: GAGVSQSPRYKVTKRGQDVTLRCDPISSHATLYWYQQALGQGPEFLTYFNYEAQPDKSGLPSDRFSAERPEGSISTLTIQRTEQRDSAMYRCASSPGTGGTGELFFGEGSRLTVL.

This CDR3 reads CASSKGTGGSYEQYV. The CDR3 coding sequence is TGTGCCAGTTCAAAAGGGACAGGGGGCTCCTACGAGCAGTACGTC. This chain joins TRBV27 and TRBJ2-7; 11 positions match TRBD1. CDR1 is MNHEY, CDR2 SMNVEV, per germline (reference sequence). V shed 9 bases, J shed 0 bases, and the junction held 7 bases outside the gene matches. CDR3 length: 15 residues.

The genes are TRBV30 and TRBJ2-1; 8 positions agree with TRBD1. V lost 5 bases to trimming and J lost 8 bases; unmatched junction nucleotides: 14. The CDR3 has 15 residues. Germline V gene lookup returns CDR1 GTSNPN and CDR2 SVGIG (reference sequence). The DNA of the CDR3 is TGTGCCTGGGGTGATCTGGGGGGACAGGTCTATGAGCAGTTCTTC. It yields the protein CAWGDLGGQVYEQFF.

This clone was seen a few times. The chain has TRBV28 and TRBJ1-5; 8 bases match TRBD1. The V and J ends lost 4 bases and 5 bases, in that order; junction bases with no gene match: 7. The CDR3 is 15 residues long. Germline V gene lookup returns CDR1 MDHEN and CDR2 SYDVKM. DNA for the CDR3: TGTGCCAGCAGTTCCGGGGGACAGGCCTATCAGCCCCAGCATTTT. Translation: CASSSGGQAYQPQHF.

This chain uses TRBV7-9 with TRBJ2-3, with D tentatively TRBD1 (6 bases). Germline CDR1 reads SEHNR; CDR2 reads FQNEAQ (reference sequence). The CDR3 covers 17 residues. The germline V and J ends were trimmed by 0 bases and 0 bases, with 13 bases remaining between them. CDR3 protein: CASSLAGTTPSTDTQYF. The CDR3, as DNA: TGTGCCAGCAGCTTAGCTGGGACAACCCCTAGCACAGATACGCAGTATTTT.

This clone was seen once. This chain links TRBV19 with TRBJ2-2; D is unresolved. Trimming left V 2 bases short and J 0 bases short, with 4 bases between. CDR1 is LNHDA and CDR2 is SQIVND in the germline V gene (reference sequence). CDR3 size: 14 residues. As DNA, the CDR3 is TGTGCCAGTAGTATAAGAGCGAACACCGGGGAGCTGTTTTTT. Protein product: CASSIRANTGELFF.

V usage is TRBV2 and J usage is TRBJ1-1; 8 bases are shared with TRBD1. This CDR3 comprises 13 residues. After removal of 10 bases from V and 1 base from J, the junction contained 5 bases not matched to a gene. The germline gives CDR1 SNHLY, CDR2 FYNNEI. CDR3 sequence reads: CAKQGVSNTEAFF. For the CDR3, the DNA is TGTGCCAAACAGGGGGTTTCGAACACTGAAGCTTTCTTT.

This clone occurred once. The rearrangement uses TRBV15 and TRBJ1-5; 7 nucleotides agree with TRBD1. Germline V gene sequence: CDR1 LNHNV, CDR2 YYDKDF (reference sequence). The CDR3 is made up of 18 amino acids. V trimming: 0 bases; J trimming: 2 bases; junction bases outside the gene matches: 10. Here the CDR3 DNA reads TGTGCCACCAGCAGAGACCCGACAGGGTCGGCCCGCAATCAGCCCCAGCATTTT. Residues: CATSRDPTGSARNQPQHF.

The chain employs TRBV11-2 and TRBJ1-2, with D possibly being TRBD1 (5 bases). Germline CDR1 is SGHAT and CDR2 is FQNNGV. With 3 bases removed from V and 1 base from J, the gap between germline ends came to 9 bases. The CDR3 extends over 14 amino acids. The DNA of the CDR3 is TGTGCCAGCAGCTTGACAGCCGATAACTATGGCTACACCTTC. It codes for CASSLTADNYGYTF. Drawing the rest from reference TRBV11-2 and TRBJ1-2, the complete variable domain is EAGVAQSPRYKIIEKRQSVAFWCNPISGHATLYWYQQILGQGPKLLIQFQNNGVVDDSQLPKDRFSAERLKGVDSTLKIQPAKLEDSAVYLCASSLTADNYGYTFGSGTRLTVV.

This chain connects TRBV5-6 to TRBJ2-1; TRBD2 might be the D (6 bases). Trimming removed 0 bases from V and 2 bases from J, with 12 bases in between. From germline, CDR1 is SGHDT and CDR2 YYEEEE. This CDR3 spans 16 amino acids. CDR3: CASSLVGLAPYNEQFF. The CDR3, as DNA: TGTGCCAGCAGCTTGGTCGGGCTAGCGCCCTACAATGAGCAGTTCTTC.